A selection of T cell receptor beta chains follows, all from one sample in a study of cytomegalovirus exposure and HLA in healthy donors. Some clones are missing from TCRdb's copy, which holds only in-frame ones; the method was immunoSEQ multiplex PCR. The data contain some 120,000 clones, over 60% of them singletons. Specimen: PBMCs. These receptors were taken from a woman in her thirties or forties in good health and CMV-seronegative. Both conserved end residues are trimmed from each CDR3. The order of the fields is V gene, CDR3 protein.

TRBV11-2 | ASSLEAAQNTEAF
TRBV5-1 | ASSSPAVREGDRRELF
TRBV25-1 | ASSFSQLGRGFAYT
TRBV7-6 | ASSFDSLQGTQY
TRBV28 | ASSNRQGPREKLF
TRBV10-3 | AISESVVSGSRYEQY
TRBV5-1 | ASASGTGLNEKLF
TRBV19 | ASRVLAGAPGSQY
TRBV7-3 | ASSEEDSTGELF
TRBV5-1 | ASSPDRANTGELF
TRBV13 | ASSPRDRPRYQPQH
TRBV7-2 | ASSPGTGMGSYEQY
TRBV2 | ASTPRYEQY
TRBV28 | ASSSLGTGNNEQF
TRBV4-2 | ASSPRLDYNEQF
TRBV2 | ASKGESNQPQH
TRBV14 | ASSPSGGEQTQY
TRBV4-2 | ASSQDSLRSGANVLT
TRBV6-5 | ASRADHRETEAF
TRBV5-5 | ASSFPAQGTYEQY
TRBV5-1 | ASSQNRAATGELF
TRBV19 | ASSMARLGNTEAF
TRBV19 | ASSGTISTEQF
TRBV21-1 | ASSFTGTSGRWAEQF
TRBV7-9 | ASSPQGLMNTEAF
TRBV18 | ASRPGAGYNEQF
TRBV15 | ATSRGDRGADEQY
TRBV6-4 | ASSLSGTSVNEQF
TRBV15 | ATSRYPPSYNEQF
TRBV2 | ATHRGRTTEAF
TRBV18 | ASSPLASQETQY
TRBV6-5 | ASSMREGSDTQY
TRBV28 | ASTLKDFAFRSPLH
TRBV5-1 | ASSPLAGESSYNEQF
TRBV5-3 | ARSSRTTPEENSGRAGETQY
TRBV7-2 | ASSFSGRTTDTQY
TRBV10-3 | AISEGQGRGETQY
TRBV15 | ATSRGLMNTEAF
TRBV7-9 | SSSFSPAGGWETQY
TRBV5-1 | ASSPQGITEAF
TRBV10-2 | AITLQTGTGLSAGRSYNEQF
TRBV19 | ASSILTSGSDNEQF
TRBV18 | ASSPGTSGHYNEQF
TRBV7-2 | ASSLNMGPRGAF
TRBV7-9 | SSSPRTSGTHTGELF
TRBV28 | ASSRPGFAGKNTEAF
TRBV10-1 | ASSGQSQYGNTIY
TRBV11-2 | ASSLGGDYEQY
TRBV4-1 | ASSQDRGANYGYT
TRBV18 | ASSPLQGALGNQPQH
TRBV2 | ASHGNTEAF
TRBV4-1 | ASRSGTFYNEQF
TRBV13 | ASSPPLSNYEQY
TRBV19 | ASRGQGRGTEAF
TRBV11-2 | ASSHPGTGMGGYT